This entry describes one T cell receptor (beta chain). Its cognate antigen is unknown. The source of the sample is a study of blood T cells in healthy people across ages. Study-level points and caveats: CMV status of donors was unknown, possibly confounding expanded clonotype changes. Across the age range, TCR beta diversity per million T cells fell in a roughly linear way.

V lost 0 bases and J lost 2, with 15 bases in between. CDR3 length equals 17 residues. Germline CDR1 reads SGHDN; CDR2 reads FVKESK. Per individual sample, total RNA of at least 6 micrograms was extracted. The authors ran a second PCR of about 6 to 11 cycles using a sample-barcoded 5' primer and a J-beta primer mix. TCRdb redid the calling of the 5' RACE reads with MiXCR, one entry per CDR3 protein. The profile shows about 1.4 million distinct CDR3 sequences, approximately 63% of them singletons. Sequenced input: blood. The receptor comes from a man aged 18 to 29 in good health. The chain combines TRBV14 with TRBJ2-3; D possibly corresponds to TRBD2 (6 bases). CDR3 residues: CASSQEGIGGLTDTQYF. DNA of the CDR3: TGTGCCAGCAGCCAAGAAGGTATTGGGGGACTCACAGATACGCAGTATTTT.